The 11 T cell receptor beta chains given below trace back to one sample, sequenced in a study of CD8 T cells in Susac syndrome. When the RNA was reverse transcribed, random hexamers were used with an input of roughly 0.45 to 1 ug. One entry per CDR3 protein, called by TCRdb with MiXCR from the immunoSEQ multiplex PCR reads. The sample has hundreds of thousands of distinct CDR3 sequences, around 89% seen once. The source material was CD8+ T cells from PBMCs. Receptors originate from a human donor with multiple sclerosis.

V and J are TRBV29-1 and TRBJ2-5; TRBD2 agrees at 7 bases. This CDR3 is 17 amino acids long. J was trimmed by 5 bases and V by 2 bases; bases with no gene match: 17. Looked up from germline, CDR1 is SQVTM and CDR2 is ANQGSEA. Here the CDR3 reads CSVEPSAGAGVWETQYF. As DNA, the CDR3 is TGCAGCGTTGAACCTTCGGCCGGGGCGGGAGTTTGGGAGACCCAGTACTTC.

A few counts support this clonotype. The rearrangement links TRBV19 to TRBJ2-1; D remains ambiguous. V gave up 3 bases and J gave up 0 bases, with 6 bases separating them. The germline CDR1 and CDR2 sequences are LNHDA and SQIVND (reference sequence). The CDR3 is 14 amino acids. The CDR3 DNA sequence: TGTGCCAGTAGTATTGATAACTCCTACAATGAGCAGTTCTTC. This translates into CASSIDNSYNEQFF. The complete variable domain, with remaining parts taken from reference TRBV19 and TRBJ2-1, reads DGGITQSPKYLFRKEGQNVTLSCEQNLNHDAMYWYRQDPGQGLRLIYYSQIVNDFQKGDIAEGYSVSREKKESFPLTVTSAQKNPTAFYLCASSIDNSYNEQFFGPGTRLTVL.

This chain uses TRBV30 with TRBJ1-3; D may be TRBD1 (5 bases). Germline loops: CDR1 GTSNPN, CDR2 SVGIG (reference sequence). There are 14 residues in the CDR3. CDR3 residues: CACSRATSGNTIYF. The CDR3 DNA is TGTGCATGTAGCAGGGCCACTTCTGGAAACACCATATATTTT.

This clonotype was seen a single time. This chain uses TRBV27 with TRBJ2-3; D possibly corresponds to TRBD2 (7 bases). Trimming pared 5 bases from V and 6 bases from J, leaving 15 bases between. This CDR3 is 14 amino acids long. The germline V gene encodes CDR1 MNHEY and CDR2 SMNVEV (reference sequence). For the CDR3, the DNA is TGTGCCAGCAGTCCCATTAGGGGGGGGGATACGCAGTATTTT. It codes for CASSPIRGGDTQYF.

In DNA, the CDR3 is TGTGCCAGCAGCGGGGGAGCGTCACCCCTCCACTTT. Amino acid sequence: CASSGGASPLHF. V gene TRBV9 combines with J gene TRBJ1-6; D unresolved. Trimming shortened V by 3 bases and J by 10 bases, and 8 bases separated the two germline ends. The CDR3 is made up of 12 amino acids. The germline V gene has CDR1 SGDLS and CDR2 YYNGEE.

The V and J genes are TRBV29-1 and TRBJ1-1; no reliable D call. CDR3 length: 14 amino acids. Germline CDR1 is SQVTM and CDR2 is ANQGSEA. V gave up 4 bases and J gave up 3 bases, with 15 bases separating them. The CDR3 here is CSVVGGRGYTEAFF. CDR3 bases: TGCAGCGTTGTAGGCGGTCGAGGGTACACTGAAGCTTTCTTT.

CDR3 in amino acids: CASSKGPSPEAFF. The CDR3 DNA is TGTGCCAGCAGTAAAGGGCCTTCCCCTGAAGCTTTCTTT. The chain recombines TRBV12-3 or TRBV12-4 with TRBJ1-1; no clear D. The CDR3 consists of 13 residues. V was shortened by 5 bases and J by 6 bases, with 13 bases between the two germline ends.

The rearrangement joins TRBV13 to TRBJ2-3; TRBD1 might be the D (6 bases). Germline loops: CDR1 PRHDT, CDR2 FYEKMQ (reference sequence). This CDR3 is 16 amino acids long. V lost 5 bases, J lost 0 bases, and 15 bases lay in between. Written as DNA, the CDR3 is TGTGCCAGCAGCCCGGGGAACAGGGAAAGCACAGATACGCAGTATTTT. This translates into CASSPGNRESTDTQYF.

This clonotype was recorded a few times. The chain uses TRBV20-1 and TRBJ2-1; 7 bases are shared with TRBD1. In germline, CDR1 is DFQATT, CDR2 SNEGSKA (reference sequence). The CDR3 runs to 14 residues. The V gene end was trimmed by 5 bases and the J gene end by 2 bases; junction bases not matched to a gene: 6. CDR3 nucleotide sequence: TGCAGTGCTTCCGGACAGGAGGCCTACAATGAGCAGTTCTTC. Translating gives CSASGQEAYNEQFF.

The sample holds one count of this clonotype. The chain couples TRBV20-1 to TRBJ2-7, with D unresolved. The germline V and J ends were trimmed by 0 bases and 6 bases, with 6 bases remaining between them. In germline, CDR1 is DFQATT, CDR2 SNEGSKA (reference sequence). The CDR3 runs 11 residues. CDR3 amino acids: CSAREIAEQYF. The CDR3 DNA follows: TGCAGTGCTAGAGAAATAGCCGAGCAGTACTTC.

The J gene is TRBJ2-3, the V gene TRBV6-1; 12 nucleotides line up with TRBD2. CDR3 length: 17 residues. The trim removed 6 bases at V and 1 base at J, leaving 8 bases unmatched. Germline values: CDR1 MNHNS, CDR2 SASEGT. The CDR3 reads CASSPPLAGGGTDTQYF. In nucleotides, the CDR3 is TGTGCCAGCAGCCCACCCCTAGCGGGAGGGGGCACAGATACGCAGTATTTT.